Here is one T cell receptor (beta chain) with its context. Its target is unknown. Sequenced material consisted of expressed TCRB transcripts (all of the isolated RNA was reverse transcribed). Using immunoSEQ multiplex PCR, the repertoire was profiled, and TCRdb retains in-frame clones only, with some absent. The data show approximately 50,000 clones, roughly 39% seen once. These data are taken from a study of beta chain features in type 1 diabetes. V dropped 3 bases and J dropped 4 bases, with 13 bases sitting between them. The CDR3 is 15 residues long. Germline V gives CDR1 MDHEN, CDR2 SYDVKM. Study results and caveats: Across all four CD4+ subsets, people with type 1 diabetes showed modestly shorter TCRB CDR3s.

Sequenced input: Tregs from blood. The origin of this receptor is a man aged 30-40 years with type 1 diabetes. The rearrangement links TRBV28 to TRBJ1-3; tentatively, D is TRBD1 (5 bases). The CDR3 nucleotides read TGTGCCAGCAGTTTCAAAGGGGTCTTCGGAAACACCATATATTTT. Translated, it gives CASSFKGVFGNTIYF.